The entry below describes one T cell receptor (beta chain). This clone's antigen is unknown. One base away there is no much larger clone; base qualities are not given. The CDR3 regions of human TCRbeta chains were subjected to immunosequencing. On the study's bioinformatics: Repertoire TCRs were matched against a reference library of SARS-CoV-2-specific TCRs generated with the MIRA antigen-specificity platform. Breadth meant the fraction of unique TCRs that were SARS-CoV-2-associated, whereas depth meant the fraction of total T cells that were SARS-CoV-2-associated. Using the MIRA data, every spike-specific TCR was mapped to the spike region that the TCR reacted to and assigned to either a CD4 or a CD8 class. Log10-transformed breadth and depth values were compared by one-way ANOVA with Sidak's multiple comparisons tests. What TCRdb holds here is the immuneACCESS table cut down to in-frame rearrangements. Part of the clones is not present; checked against another copy, under half of the missing clones reflect an unresolved V gene, and the others are unexplained. V, J and clone size are taken as reported in that table, and D and trimming were inferred from the DNA itself. This sample gives 100,000 or so clones in total; roughly nine tenths of them show up just once. The ten largest clones take up 2.5% to 3% of the sample.

This sample is part of a study of T cell responses to AZD1222 COVID-19 vaccine (dated by TCRdb to about 2021). Regarding the research as a whole: AZD1222 recipients with second doses at about 4 weeks or about 12 weeks were pooled, because spike-specific TCR depth and breadth did not differ between schedules. TCR sequencing was performed for approximately 240 trial participants, of whom 200 to 210 were given two doses of AZD1222 and some 25 were given two doses of MenACWY control vaccine. Trial participants were enrolled by age into subgroups of 18-55, 56-69 and 70-plus years, and around 150, 28 and 57 TCR-sequenced participants, respectively, were included in these subgroups. Summary of the overall study and its limitations: No day 14 peak-response samples were available, so repertoires were characterized only after the peak T cell response. Participants were mostly white British and included more females than males, and it was suggested by the authors that clonal diversity may have been underestimated. Spike-specific TCR breadth and depth rose significantly after two AZD1222 doses compared with day 0 and with MenACWY recipients. The vaccine-associated CD4 TCRs covered the entire spike protein, and the dominant responses fell in regions 160-218 and 743-854. Conclusions about previously exposed vaccinees were limited because only six AZD1222 recipients were SARS-CoV-2 seropositive at baseline. Epitopes outside the regions mutated in the B.1.351 and B.1.1.7 variants were reportedly recognized by nearly half of the unique spike-specific TCRs. In the small 56-69-year group, the increase in depth fell short of significance, most likely because of low power.

What this sample's time point label stands for: baseline before first vaccination. Vaccinee samples came from UK trials COV001 and COV002, including a single-blind randomized controlled phase 2/3 trial of AZD1222 (ChAdOx1 nCoV-19) in healthy adults. For TCRbeta chain sequencing, PBMC samples from trial participants were taken at day 0 and at day 28 after the second dose. Ends trimmed: V by 5 bases, J by 5 bases; bases unmatched to a gene: 7. The CDR1 and CDR2 encoded by the germline V gene (reference sequence) are LNHDA and SQIVND. The CDR3 covers 14 residues, taking in both the cysteine and the phenylalanine. The sequence is cut down to CDR3 DNA, 42 bases in frame from base 1.

Source: peripheral blood, taken on day 0 of AZD1222 vaccination. The sequence is built from TRBV19 and TRBJ1-1; 8 junctional bases match TRBD1. This receptor was obtained from an adult in good health. The nucleotide sequence is TGTGCCAGTAGTGGACAGGGAGATTGGACTGAAGCTTTCTTT. It encodes CASSGQGDWTEAFF.